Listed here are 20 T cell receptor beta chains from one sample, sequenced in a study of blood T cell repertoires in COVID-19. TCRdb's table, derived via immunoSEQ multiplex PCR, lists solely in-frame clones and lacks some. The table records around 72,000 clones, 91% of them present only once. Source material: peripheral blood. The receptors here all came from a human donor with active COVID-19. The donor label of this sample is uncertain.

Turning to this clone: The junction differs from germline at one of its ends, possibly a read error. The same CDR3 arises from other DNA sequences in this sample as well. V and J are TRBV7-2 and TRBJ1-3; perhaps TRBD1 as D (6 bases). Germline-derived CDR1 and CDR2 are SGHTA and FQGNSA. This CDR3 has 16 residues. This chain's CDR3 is CASSQVRGGPGNTIYF. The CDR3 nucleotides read TGTGCTAGCAGCCAAGTCAGGGGAGGGCCTGGAAACACCATATATTTT.

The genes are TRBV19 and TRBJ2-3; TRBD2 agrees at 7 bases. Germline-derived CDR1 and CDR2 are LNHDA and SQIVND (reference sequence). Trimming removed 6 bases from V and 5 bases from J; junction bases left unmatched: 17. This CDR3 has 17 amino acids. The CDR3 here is CASRGLASGYVGDTQYF. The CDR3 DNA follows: TGTGCCAGTAGAGGGCTTGCTAGCGGCTATGTGGGAGATACGCAGTATTTT.

The CDR3 bases are TGTGCCAGCAGTTCCTCCGGGACCCCGAGCGGGACGTACTTC. It encodes CASSSSGTPSGTYF. V usage is TRBV28 and J usage is TRBJ2-7; 7 bases align to TRBD2. This CDR3 region has 14 residues. V lost 4 bases and J lost 12; bases outside the gene matches: 15. Germline values: CDR1 MDHEN, CDR2 SYDVKM.

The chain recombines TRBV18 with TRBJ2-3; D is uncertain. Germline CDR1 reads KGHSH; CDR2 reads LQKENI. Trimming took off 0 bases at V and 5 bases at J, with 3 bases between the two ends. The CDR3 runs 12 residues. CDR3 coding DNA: TGTGCCAGCTCACCACCGAGAGATACGCAGTATTTT. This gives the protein CASSPPRDTQYF.

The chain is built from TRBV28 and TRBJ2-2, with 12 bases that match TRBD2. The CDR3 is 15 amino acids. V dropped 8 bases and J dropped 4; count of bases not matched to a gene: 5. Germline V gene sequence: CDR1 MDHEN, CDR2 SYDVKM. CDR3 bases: TGTGCCAGCCAACTAGCGGGAGGTCGCACCGGGGAGCTGTTTTTT. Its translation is CASQLAGGRTGELFF. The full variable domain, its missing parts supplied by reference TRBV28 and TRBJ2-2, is DVKVTQSSRYLVKRTGEKVFLECVQDMDHENMFWYRQDPGLGLRLIYFSYDVKMKEKGDIPEGYSVSREKKERFSLILESASTNQTSMYLCASQLAGGRTGELFFGEGSRLTVL.

CDR3 protein: CASSLGPRGETEAFF. The CDR3 nucleotides read TGTGCCAGCAGCCTGGGACCTCGGGGGGAAACTGAAGCTTTCTTT. The gene calls are TRBV5-5 and TRBJ1-1, with D perhaps TRBD1 (5 bases). V dropped 4 bases and J dropped 5 bases, with 18 bases sitting between them. Germline values: CDR1 SGHKS, CDR2 YYEKEE (reference sequence). There are 15 residues in the CDR3.

CDR3 in amino acids: CASSLGLPDSFINEQFF. CDR3 nucleotides: TGTGCCAGCAGCTTAGGCCTCCCGGACAGCTTTATCAATGAGCAGTTCTTC. The V call is TRBV7-6, the J call TRBJ2-1; TRBD1 might be the D (6 bases). The CDR3 loop spans 17 amino acids. Trimming removed 1 base at V and 6 bases at J, with 19 bases between. CDR1 and CDR2 (germline): SGHVS, FNYEAQ.

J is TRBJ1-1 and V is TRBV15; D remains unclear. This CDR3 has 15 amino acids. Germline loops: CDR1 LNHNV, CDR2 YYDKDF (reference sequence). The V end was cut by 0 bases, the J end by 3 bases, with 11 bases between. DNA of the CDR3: TGTGCCACCAGCAGAGATCGCTGGGGAGACACTGAAGCTTTCTTT. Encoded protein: CATSRDRWGDTEAFF.

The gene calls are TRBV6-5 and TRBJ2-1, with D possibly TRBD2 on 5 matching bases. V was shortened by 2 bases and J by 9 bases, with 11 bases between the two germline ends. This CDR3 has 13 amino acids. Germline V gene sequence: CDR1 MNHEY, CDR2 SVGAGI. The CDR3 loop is CASSYANLAEQFF. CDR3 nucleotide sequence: TGTGCCAGCAGTTACGCGAATCTAGCTGAGCAGTTCTTC.

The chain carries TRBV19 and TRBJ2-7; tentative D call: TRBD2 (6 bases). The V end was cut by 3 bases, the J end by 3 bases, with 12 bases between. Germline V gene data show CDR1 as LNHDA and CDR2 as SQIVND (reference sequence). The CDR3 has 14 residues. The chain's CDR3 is CASSIRASDYEQYF. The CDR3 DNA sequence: TGTGCCAGTAGTATTCGGGCTAGCGACTACGAGCAGTACTTC.

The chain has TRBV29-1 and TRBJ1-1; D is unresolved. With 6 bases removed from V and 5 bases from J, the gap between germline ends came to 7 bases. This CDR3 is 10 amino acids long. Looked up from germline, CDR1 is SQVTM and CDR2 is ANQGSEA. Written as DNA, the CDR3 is TGCAGCGTGACGGGAACTGAAGCTTTCTTT. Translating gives CSVTGTEAFF.

As DNA, the CDR3 is TGTGCCACCAGTGATCCACAGGGGACCAGGTACAATGAGCAGTTCTTC. Translating gives CATSDPQGTRYNEQFF. This chain links TRBV24-1 with TRBJ2-1; 7 bases map to TRBD1. The V gene's germline CDR1 is KGHDR and CDR2 SFDVKD. V gave up 3 bases and J gave up 4 bases; unmatched junction bases: 8. The CDR3 covers 16 residues.

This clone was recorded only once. The CDR3 nucleotides are TGTGCCAGCAGCATTGACCAAGGGGCTGGAAACACCATATATTTT. Translated, it gives CASSIDQGAGNTIYF. The rearrangement joins TRBV5-5 to TRBJ1-3; D perhaps matches TRBD1 (5 bases). The V gene's germline CDR1 is SGHKS and CDR2 YYEKEE (reference sequence). The CDR3 length is 15 residues. Trimming pared 4 bases from V and 2 bases from J, leaving 13 bases between.

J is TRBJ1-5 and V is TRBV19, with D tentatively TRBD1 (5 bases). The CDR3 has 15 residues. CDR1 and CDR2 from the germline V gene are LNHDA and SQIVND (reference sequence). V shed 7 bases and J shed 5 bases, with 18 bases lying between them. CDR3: CASKGQGGSYQPQHF. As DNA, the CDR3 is TGTGCCAGTAAAGGGCAGGGCGGATCGTATCAGCCCCAGCATTTT.

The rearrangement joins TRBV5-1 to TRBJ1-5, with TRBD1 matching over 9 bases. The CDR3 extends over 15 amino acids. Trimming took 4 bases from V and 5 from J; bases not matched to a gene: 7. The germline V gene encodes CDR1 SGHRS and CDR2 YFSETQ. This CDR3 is CASSPSTGGDQPQHF. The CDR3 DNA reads TGCGCCAGCAGCCCCTCGACAGGGGGGGATCAGCCCCAGCATTTT.

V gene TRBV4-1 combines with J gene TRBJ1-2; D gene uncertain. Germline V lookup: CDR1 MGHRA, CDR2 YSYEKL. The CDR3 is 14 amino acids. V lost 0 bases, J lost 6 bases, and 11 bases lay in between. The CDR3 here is CASSQDGGQHGYTF. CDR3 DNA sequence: TGCGCCAGCAGCCAAGATGGAGGGCAGCATGGCTACACCTTC.

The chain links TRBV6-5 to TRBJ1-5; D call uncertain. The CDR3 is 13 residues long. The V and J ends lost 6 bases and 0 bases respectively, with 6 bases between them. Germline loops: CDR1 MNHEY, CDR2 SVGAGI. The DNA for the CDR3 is TGTGCCAGCAGCCCGAGTAGCAATCAGCCCCAGCATTTT. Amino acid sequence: CASSPSSNQPQHF.

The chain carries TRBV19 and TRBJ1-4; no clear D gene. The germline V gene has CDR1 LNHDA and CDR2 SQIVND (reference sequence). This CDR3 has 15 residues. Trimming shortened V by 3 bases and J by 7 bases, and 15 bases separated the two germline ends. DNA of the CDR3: TGTGCCAGTAGTATCCTGGAAGGAAGAGGTGAAAAACTGTTTTTT. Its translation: CASSILEGRGEKLFF.

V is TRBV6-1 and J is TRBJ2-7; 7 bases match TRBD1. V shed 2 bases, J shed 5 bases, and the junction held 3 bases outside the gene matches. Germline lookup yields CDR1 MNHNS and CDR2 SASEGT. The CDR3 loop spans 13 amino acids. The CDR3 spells CASSERQGHEQYF. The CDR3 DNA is TGTGCCAGCAGTGAAAGACAGGGCCACGAGCAGTACTTC.

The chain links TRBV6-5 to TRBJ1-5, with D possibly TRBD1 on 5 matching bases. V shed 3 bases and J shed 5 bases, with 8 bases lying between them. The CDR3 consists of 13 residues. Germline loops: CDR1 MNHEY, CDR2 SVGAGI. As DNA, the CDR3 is TGTGCCAGCAGTTATGGGACTGATCAGCCCCAGCATTTT. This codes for CASSYGTDQPQHF.